Listed below are T cell receptor beta chains from one sample, sequenced in a study of cytomegalovirus exposure and HLA in healthy donors. The table came from immunoSEQ multiplex PCR; TCRdb's copy has only in-frame clones and leaves some out. The repertoire holds roughly 140,000 clones, with roughly nine tenths as singletons. The sequencing input was PBMCs. Source of these receptors: a man younger than 30 in good health and CMV-seronegative. Both conserved end residues are part of each CDR3. Each record gives: CDR3 DNA, CDR3 protein, clone size, J gene, D gene, V gene. A D gene is named only where the DNA matches it firmly. Where a row states a size, it is once, few, many or the class of an expanded clone; other rows omit it.

TGTGCCAGCAGCACCGGACAGGGAGGCCAGCCCCAGCATTTT	CASSTGQGGQPQHF	.	TRBJ1-5	TRBD1	TRBV5-5
TGCGCCAGCAGCTTGGTGGCGGGGAGCACAGATACGCAGTATTTT	CASSLVAGSTDTQYF	.	TRBJ2-3	.	TRBV5-1
TGTGCCAGTCGAATACCGGGACAGGGTTACGAGCAGTACTTC	CASRIPGQGYEQYF	.	TRBJ2-7	TRBD1	TRBV27
TGTGCCAGCAGCGGCGGGACAGTCAATCAGCCCCAGCATTTT	CASSGGTVNQPQHF	.	TRBJ1-5	TRBD1	TRBV5-8
TGTGCCACCAGCGGGAGGGTATCGGATGGCTACACCTTC	CATSGRVSDGYTF	.	TRBJ1-2	.	TRBV15
TGTGCCAGCAGCTTCTTAAATGAGCAGTTCTTC	CASSFLNEQFF	.	TRBJ2-1	.	TRBV7-2
TGTGCCAGCAGCCCCTCTAGCACCGGGGAGCTGTTTTTT	CASSPSSTGELFF	few	TRBJ2-2	.	TRBV14
TGTGCCAGCAGCTTGATAACAGGGGAGATGGGGACCCAGTACTTC	CASSLITGEMGTQYF	.	TRBJ2-5	TRBD1	TRBV5-5
TGTGCCAGCAGTGATGGTTCGGGGGGGCCGAATTTTGAGCAGTTCTTC	CASSDGSGGPNFEQFF	.	TRBJ2-1	TRBD2	TRBV6-1
TGTGCCAGCAGCGTTACACAGGGTGCGGTCGGGGAGCTGTTTTTT	CASSVTQGAVGELFF	.	TRBJ2-2	.	TRBV9
TGTGCCAGCAGTCTTCTTGGGACAGGGACAGGGGGCTACACCTTC	CASSLLGTGTGGYTF	.	TRBJ1-2	TRBD1	TRBV6-6
TGTGCCAGCGGTCAGGGGGAGACCCAGTACTTC	CASGQGETQYF	.	TRBJ2-5	.	TRBV27
TGTGCCAGCAGCGTAGGAGGGACAGGGCCCTACGAGCAGTACTTC	CASSVGGTGPYEQYF	.	TRBJ2-7	TRBD1	TRBV9
TGTGCCAGCAGCTTGGGCACAGTCCCTTCCTACAATGAGCAGTTCTTC	CASSLGTVPSYNEQFF	once	TRBJ2-1	.	TRBV5-4
TGTGCCAGCAGCTTAAGCAAGATCACTGAAGCTTTCTTT	CASSLSKITEAFF	.	TRBJ1-1	.	TRBV7-2
TGTGCCATCAGTAAGGTGGGGACAGGGGGCGGCGAGCAGTACTTC	CAISKVGTGGGEQYF	.	TRBJ2-7	TRBD1	TRBV10-3
TGCGCCAGCAGCCCAGGGGACAGGCGCAACACTGAAGCTTTCTTT	CASSPGDRRNTEAFF	.	TRBJ1-1	TRBD1	TRBV4-1
TGTGCCTGGTCAAAGCTGGGACTAGCGGATCAAGAGACCCAGTACTTC	CAWSKLGLADQETQYF	.	TRBJ2-5	TRBD2	TRBV30
TGTGCCAGTAGTATCAATGGGGGGGGCTGGGGATTTCAAGAGACCCAGTACTTC	CASSINGGGWGFQETQYF	.	TRBJ2-5	.	TRBV19
TGCGCCAGCAGCCCTCAGTCAGACAGGGACTATGGCTACACCTTC	CASSPQSDRDYGYTF	.	TRBJ1-2	TRBD1	TRBV4-3
TGTGCCAGCAGCGCCACCGGGACAGGGTTTAGTGGCTACACCTTC	CASSATGTGFSGYTF	.	TRBJ1-2	TRBD1	TRBV9
TGCGCCAGCAGTGGTCAGACAGGGGGGAACACTGAAGCTTTCTTT	CASSGQTGGNTEAFF	.	TRBJ1-1	TRBD1	TRBV10-1
TGCGCCAGCAGCCCGGGGAGGCAGCCCACAGATACGCAGTATTTT	CASSPGRQPTDTQYF	.	TRBJ2-3	.	TRBV5-1
TGCGCCAGCAGCTCGGACTCTCGGGGTAACAGGGGGCAAAGGTTGAACACTGAAGCTTTCTTT	CASSSDSRGNRGQRLNTEAFF	.	TRBJ1-1	TRBD1	TRBV5-1
TGTGCCATCGAGGGCACTAGCGGGGGCACCTACGAGCAGTACTTC	CAIEGTSGGTYEQYF	.	TRBJ2-7	TRBD2	TRBV10-3